These 12 T cell receptor beta chains originate from one sample sequenced in a study of molecular identifiers for immune sequencing clone quantification. TCRdb fed the PCR reads into MiXCR, producing one record per CDR3 protein. The data contain approximately 100,000 distinct CDR3 sequences, 36% of them singletons. The material sequenced was naive CD8+ T cells from blood, with Jurkat cell RNA spiked in. Subset described: FACS-sorted CD8+CD4-CCR7+CD45RA+ naive T cells. These receptors originate from a human donor in good health. Some libraries in this study had Jurkat cell RNA spiked in.

The chain has TRBV14 and TRBJ2-3; no definite D call. Germline CDR1 reads SGHDN; CDR2 reads FVKESK. This CDR3 comprises 14 residues. Trimming removed 4 bases at V and 4 bases at J, with 12 bases between. CDR3 protein: CASSLVMVADTQYF. The CDR3 DNA follows: TGTGCCAGCAGCCTTGTAATGGTGGCAGATACGCAGTATTTT.

This clonotype has just a few counts. In DNA form, the CDR3 reads TGTGCCAGCAGTCCCCTAGGGGTTACTACCTACGAGCAGTACTTC. Protein product: CASSPLGVTTYEQYF. The genes are TRBV28 and TRBJ2-7; D might be TRBD1 (5 bases). The V end was cut by 5 bases, the J end by 2 bases, with 16 bases between. The CDR3 consists of 15 residues. Germline CDR1 and CDR2: MDHEN and SYDVKM.

This clonotype was counted many times. The chain has TRBV7-9 and TRBJ2-3, with TRBD2 matching over 10 bases. This CDR3 has 15 amino acids. Trimming at V came to 3 bases and at J to 6 bases, leaving 6 bases not matched to a gene. Germline assignment: CDR1 SEHNR and CDR2 FQNEAQ (reference sequence). The CDR3: CASSFIAGGSDTQYF. In DNA, the CDR3 is TGTGCCAGCAGCTTTATAGCGGGAGGCTCGGATACGCAGTATTTT.

The chain employs TRBV6-2 or TRBV6-3 and TRBJ1-2; TRBD1 is a possible D gene (5 bases). Trimming cost V 6 bases and J 4 bases, with 9 bases left between them. This CDR3 has 12 amino acids. Germline loops: CDR1 MNHEY, CDR2 SVGEGT. Here the CDR3 reads CASRGTSYGYTF. The CDR3 DNA is TGTGCCAGCAGGGGGACGTCCTATGGCTACACCTTC.

The chain has TRBV7-8 and TRBJ2-7, with D uncertain. CDR1 is SGHVS, CDR2 FQNEAQ, per germline. The germline V and J ends were trimmed by 3 bases and 2 bases, with 8 bases remaining between them. CDR3 length: 13 amino acids. Here the CDR3 DNA reads TGTGCCAGCAGCTTGGGCGTGACCTACGAGCAGTACTTC. Translating it yields CASSLGVTYEQYF.

The rearrangement joins TRBV28 to TRBJ1-5, with D perhaps TRBD1 (5 bases). Germline CDR1 and CDR2: MDHEN and SYDVKM. The CDR3 extends over 16 amino acids. The ends were cut back, 7 bases at V and 2 bases at J, with 18 bases in the middle. The CDR3 is CASTFRRGLGNQPQHF. DNA for the CDR3: TGTGCCAGCACCTTTCGGCGGGGCCTCGGCAATCAGCCCCAGCATTTT.

To note about this clonotype: Possible read error: a much larger clone is one base away. The rearrangement joins TRBV3-1 to TRBJ2-5; D ambiguous. CDR1 and CDR2 from the germline V gene are LGHDT and YNNKEL (reference sequence). The CDR3 spans 14 residues. CDR3 DNA sequence: TGTGCCAGCAGCCAAGTGGGCCGCGGAGAGGCCCAGTACTTC. Translating gives CASSQVGRGEAQYF.

This clonotype came up a few times. The rearrangement uses TRBV6-2 or TRBV6-3 and TRBJ2-7; D gene ambiguous. Germline CDR1 reads MNHEY; CDR2 reads SVGEGT. V lost 7 bases and J 7 bases, leaving 17 bases between the germline ends. The CDR3 extends over 13 amino acids. The CDR3 protein is CASKASPYVEQYF. CDR3 nucleotide sequence: TGTGCCAGCAAAGCGAGCCCCTACGTGGAGCAGTACTTC.

With regard to this clonotype: Without the conserved terminal phenylalanine or tryptophan, this CDR3 likely stems from a read error. V is TRBV20-1 and J is TRBJ2-2; tentatively, D is TRBD2 (5 bases). Trimming pared 0 bases from V and 3 bases from J, leaving 11 bases between. The germline CDR1 and CDR2 sequences are DFQATT and SNEGSKA (reference sequence). The CDR3 totals 15 residues. CDR3 sequence reads: CSARETRADTGELFI. As DNA, the CDR3 is TGCAGTGCTAGAGAGACTCGAGCGGACACCGGGGAGCTGTTTATT.

Details on this clonotype: This may come from a read error, since a much larger clone is one base off. V usage is TRBV6-5 and J usage is TRBJ2-3; D may be TRBD2 (6 bases). Germline V gene lookup returns CDR1 MNHEY and CDR2 SVGAGI. The CDR3 runs 15 residues. The CDR3 nucleotides are TGTACCAGCAGTTACGGCGGGGCAATCACAGATACGCAGTATTTT. Encoded protein: CTSSYGGAITDTQYF.

The chain links TRBV5-6 to TRBJ2-1; 8 bases match TRBD1. The CDR3 is 15 amino acids. Germline V gives CDR1 SGHDT, CDR2 YYEEEE. After removal of 0 bases from V and 9 bases from J, the junction contained 8 bases not matched to a gene. This CDR3 reads CASSLGDRRMSEQFF. CDR3 DNA sequence: TGTGCCAGCAGCTTGGGGGACAGGAGGATGAGTGAGCAGTTCTTC.

This chain joins TRBV9 and TRBJ1-2, with TRBD1 matching over 9 bases. V lost 3 bases to trimming and J lost 6 bases; unmatched junction nucleotides: 3. The germline CDR1 and CDR2 sequences are SGDLS and YYNGEE. This CDR3 comprises 13 residues. The chain's CDR3 is CASSERDRDGYTF. In DNA, the CDR3 is TGTGCCAGCAGCGAACGGGACAGGGATGGCTACACCTTC.